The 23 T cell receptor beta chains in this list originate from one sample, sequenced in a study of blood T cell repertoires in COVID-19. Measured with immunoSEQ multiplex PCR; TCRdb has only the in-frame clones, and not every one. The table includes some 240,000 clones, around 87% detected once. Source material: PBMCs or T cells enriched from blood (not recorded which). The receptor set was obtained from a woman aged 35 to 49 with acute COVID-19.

The CDR3 protein is CASSMGQVRQEQFF. CDR3 bases: TGTGCCAGTAGTATGGGACAAGTTCGGCAGGAGCAGTTCTTC. V usage is TRBV19 and J usage is TRBJ2-1, with D possibly matching TRBD1 (6 bases). The CDR3 loop spans 14 amino acids. Looked up from germline, CDR1 is LNHDA and CDR2 is SQIVND (reference sequence). The V and J ends lost 3 bases and 10 bases respectively, with 16 bases between them.

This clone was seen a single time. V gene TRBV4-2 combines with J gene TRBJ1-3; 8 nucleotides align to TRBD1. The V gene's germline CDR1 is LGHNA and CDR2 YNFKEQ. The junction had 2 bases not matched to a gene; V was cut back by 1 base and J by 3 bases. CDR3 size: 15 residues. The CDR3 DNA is TGTGCCAGCAGCCAAGTAGACAGGGGTGGAAACACCATATATTTT. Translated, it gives CASSQVDRGGNTIYF.

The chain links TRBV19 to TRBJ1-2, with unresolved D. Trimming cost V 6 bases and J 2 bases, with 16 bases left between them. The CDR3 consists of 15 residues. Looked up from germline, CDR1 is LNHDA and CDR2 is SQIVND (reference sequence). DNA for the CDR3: TGTGCCAGTAGGGTTACACAAAACCGAAACTATGGCTACACCTTC. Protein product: CASRVTQNRNYGYTF.

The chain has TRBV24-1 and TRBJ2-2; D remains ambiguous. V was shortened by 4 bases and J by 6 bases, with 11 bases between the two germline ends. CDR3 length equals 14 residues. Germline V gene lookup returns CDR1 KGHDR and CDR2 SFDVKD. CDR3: CATSERVLPGELFF. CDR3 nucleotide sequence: TGTGCCACCAGTGAACGGGTATTGCCCGGGGAGCTGTTTTTT.

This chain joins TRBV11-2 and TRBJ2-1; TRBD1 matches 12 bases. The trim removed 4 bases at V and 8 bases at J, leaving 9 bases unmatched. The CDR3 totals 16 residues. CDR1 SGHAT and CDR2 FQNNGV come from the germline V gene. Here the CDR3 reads CASSSRDRGLPDEQFF. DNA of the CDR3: TGTGCCAGCAGCTCCCGGGACAGGGGGCTCCCGGATGAGCAGTTCTTC.

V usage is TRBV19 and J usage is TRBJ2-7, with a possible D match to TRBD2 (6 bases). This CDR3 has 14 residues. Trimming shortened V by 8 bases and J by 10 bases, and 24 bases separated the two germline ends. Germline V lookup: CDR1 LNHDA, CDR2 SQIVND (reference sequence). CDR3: CASGGDSFVREQYF. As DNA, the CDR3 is TGTGCCAGTGGCGGGGACTCCTTCGTACGAGAACAGTACTTC.

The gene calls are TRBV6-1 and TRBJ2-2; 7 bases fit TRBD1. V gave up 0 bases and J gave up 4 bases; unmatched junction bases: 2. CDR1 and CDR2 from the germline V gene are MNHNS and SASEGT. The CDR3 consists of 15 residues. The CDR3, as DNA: TGTGCCAGCAGTGAAGCAAGGGGGCCCACCGGGGAGCTGTTTTTT. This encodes CASSEARGPTGELFF.

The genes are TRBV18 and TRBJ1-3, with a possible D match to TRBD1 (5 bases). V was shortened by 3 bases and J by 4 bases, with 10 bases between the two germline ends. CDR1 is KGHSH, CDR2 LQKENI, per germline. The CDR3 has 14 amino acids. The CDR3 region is CASSPKGSGNTIYF. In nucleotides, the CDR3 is TGTGCCAGCTCACCGAAGGGGTCCGGAAACACCATATATTTT.

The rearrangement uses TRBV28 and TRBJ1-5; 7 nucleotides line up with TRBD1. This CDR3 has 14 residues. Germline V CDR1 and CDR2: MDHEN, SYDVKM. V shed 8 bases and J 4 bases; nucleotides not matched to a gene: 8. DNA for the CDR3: TGTGCCAGCGTTCGGACAGGCTTAAATCAGCCCCAGCATTTT. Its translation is CASVRTGLNQPQHF.

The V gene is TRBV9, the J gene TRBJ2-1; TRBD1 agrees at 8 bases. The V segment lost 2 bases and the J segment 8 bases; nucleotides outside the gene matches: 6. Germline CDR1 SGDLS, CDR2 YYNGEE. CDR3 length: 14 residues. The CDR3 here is CASSVTAGGDEQFF. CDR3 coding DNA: TGTGCCAGCAGCGTTACAGCAGGGGGCGATGAGCAGTTCTTC.

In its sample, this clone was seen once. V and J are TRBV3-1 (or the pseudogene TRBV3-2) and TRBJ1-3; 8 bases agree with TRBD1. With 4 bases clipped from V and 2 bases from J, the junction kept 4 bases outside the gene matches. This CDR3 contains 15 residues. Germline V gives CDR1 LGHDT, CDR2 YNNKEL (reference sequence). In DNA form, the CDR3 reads TGTGCCAGCAGCCCTACGACAGGGGCTGGAAACACCATATATTTT. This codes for CASSPTTGAGNTIYF.

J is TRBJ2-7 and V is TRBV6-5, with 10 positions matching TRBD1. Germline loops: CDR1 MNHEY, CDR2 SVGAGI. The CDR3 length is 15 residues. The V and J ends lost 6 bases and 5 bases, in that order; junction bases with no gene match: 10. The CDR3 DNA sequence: TGTGCCAGCAGCAATTTAGGGGACAGGGGTAACGAGCAGTACTTC. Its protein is CASSNLGDRGNEQYF.

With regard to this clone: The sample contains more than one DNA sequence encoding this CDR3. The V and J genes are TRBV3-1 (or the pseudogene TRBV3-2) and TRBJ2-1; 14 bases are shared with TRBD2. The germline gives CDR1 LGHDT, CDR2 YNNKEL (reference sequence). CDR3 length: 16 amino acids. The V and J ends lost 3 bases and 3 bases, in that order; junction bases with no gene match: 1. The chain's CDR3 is CASSQGTSGSYNEQFF. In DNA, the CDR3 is TGTGCCAGCAGCCAGGGGACTAGCGGGAGCTACAATGAGCAGTTCTTC.

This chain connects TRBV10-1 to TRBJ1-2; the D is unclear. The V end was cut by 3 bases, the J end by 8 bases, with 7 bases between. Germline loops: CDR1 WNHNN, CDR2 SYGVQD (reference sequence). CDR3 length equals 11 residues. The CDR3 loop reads CASSDGAGYTF. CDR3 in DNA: TGCGCCAGCAGTGATGGAGCAGGCTACACCTTC.

In DNA, the CDR3 is TGTGCCAGCAGCAGGATGGAGGTAGGAATCTACAATGAGCAGTTCTTC. This encodes CASSRMEVGIYNEQFF. The chain has TRBV28 and TRBJ2-1; D perhaps matches TRBD2 (5 bases). The CDR3 is made up of 16 amino acids. V lost 6 bases, J lost 3 bases, and 18 bases lay in between. Germline CDR1 reads MDHEN; CDR2 reads SYDVKM.

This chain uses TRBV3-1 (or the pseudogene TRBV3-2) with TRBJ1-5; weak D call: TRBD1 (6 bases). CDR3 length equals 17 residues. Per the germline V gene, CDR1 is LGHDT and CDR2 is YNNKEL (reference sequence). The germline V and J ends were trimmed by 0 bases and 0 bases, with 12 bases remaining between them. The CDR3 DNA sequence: TGTGCCAGCAGCCAAGATGGGGGGGCCTCTAGCAATCAGCCCCAGCATTTT. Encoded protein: CASSQDGGASSNQPQHF.

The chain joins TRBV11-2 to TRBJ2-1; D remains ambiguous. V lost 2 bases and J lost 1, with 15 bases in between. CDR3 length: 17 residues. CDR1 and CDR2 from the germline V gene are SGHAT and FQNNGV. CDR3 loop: CASSLLAQVRSYNEQFF. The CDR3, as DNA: TGTGCCAGCAGCTTATTGGCCCAGGTTAGATCCTACAATGAGCAGTTCTTC. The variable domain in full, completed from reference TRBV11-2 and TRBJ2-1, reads EAGVAQSPRYKIIEKRQSVAFWCNPISGHATLYWYQQILGQGPKLLIQFQNNGVVDDSQLPKDRFSAERLKGVDSTLKIQPAKLEDSAVYLCASSLLAQVRSYNEQFFGPGTRLTVL.

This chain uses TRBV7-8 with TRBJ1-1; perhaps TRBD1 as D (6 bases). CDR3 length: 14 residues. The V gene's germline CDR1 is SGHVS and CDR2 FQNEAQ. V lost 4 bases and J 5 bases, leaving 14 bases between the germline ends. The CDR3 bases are TGTGCCAGCAGCTGGGGGGGCCCGGGGACTGAAGCTTTCTTT. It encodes CASSWGGPGTEAFF.

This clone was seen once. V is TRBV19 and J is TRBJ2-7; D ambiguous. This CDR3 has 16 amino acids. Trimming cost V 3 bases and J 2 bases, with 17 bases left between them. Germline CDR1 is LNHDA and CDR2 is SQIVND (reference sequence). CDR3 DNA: TGTGCCAGTAGTATGGGCCACCCCCGAATCCCCTACGAGCAGTACTTC. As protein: CASSMGHPRIPYEQYF.

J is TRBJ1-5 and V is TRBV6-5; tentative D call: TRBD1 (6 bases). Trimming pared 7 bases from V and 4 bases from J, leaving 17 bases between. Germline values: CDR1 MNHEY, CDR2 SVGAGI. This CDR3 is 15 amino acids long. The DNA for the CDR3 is TGTGCCAGCAAACCCGGCCAGGGGAAGAATCAGCCCCAGCATTTT. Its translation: CASKPGQGKNQPQHF.

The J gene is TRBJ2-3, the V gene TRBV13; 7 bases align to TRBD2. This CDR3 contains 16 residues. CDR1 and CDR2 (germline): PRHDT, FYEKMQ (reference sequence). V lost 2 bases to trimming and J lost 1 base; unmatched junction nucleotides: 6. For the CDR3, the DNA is TGTGCCAGCAGCTTAACGGCGGGAGAGGGCACAGATACGCAGTATTTT. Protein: CASSLTAGEGTDTQYF. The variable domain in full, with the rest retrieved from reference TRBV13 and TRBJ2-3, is AAGVIQSPRHLIKEKRETATLKCYPIPRHDTVYWYQQGPGQDPQFLISFYEKMQSDKGSIPDRFSAQQFSDYHSELNMSSLELGDSALYFCASSLTAGEGTDTQYFGPGTRLTVL.

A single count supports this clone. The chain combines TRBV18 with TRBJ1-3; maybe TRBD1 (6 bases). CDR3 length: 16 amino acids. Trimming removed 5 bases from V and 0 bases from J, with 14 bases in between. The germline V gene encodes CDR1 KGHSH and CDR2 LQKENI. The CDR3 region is CASSRGQRSSGNTIYF. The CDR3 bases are TGTGCCAGCTCAAGAGGACAGCGCTCCTCTGGAAACACCATATATTTT.

For the CDR3, the DNA is TGTGCTAGTGGTTTAGCGAACGCCAAAAACATTCAGTACTTC. Protein sequence: CASGLANAKNIQYF. The rearrangement uses TRBV12-5 and TRBJ2-4; D unclear. Germline-derived CDR1 and CDR2 are LGHNT and FRNRAP. There are 14 residues in the CDR3. V gave up 3 bases and J gave up 1 base, with 7 bases separating them.